The clone carrying this TCR beta chain appeared once. CD45RO negativity and positive selection for CCR7 defined naive CD8 cells, a population that excluded terminally differentiated effector memory CD45RA+ cells. This entry is derived from a study of shared clonotypes between healthy human individuals. Sequencing used immunoSEQ multiplex PCR; TCRdb keeps in-frame clones, though not all of them. This table has under 1 million clones, around 92% appearing once. Trimming stripped 1 base from V and 6 bases from J, with 11 bases between. CDR1 is GTSNPN, CDR2 SVGIG, per germline (reference sequence). The CDR3 has 13 amino acids.

This chain links TRBV30 with TRBJ2-3, with D unresolved. The sample taken for sequencing was naive CD8+ T cells sorted from blood. This sequence was found in a man aged 30 to 39 in good health. The CDR3, as DNA: TGTGCCTGGAGTGAGACCCTCATCGATACGCAGTATTTT. This gives the protein CAWSETLIDTQYF.